This T cell receptor (beta chain) was captured by sequencing in a study of lymphopenia after photon versus proton radiotherapy. Regarding the study as a whole: Authors raise, but do not show, better survival with proton therapy.

To note about this clone: What it binds is not known.

Profiling relied on immunoSEQ multiplex PCR, and the TCRdb table lists in-frame clones only, not all of them. Among 20,000 to 25,000 clones listed, about nine tenths were seen once. Germline CDR1 and CDR2: SQVTM and ANQGSEA. CDR3 size: 13 residues. The V end lost 6 bases, the J end lost 3 bases, and 14 bases lay between the germline ends. The sequences come from peripheral blood, collected from a patient treated with proton-based radiotherapy. V is TRBV29-1 and J is TRBJ1-1; D gene uncertain. This TCR came from a woman aged 70-85 years with pancreatic cancer. Some clones in this sample may be carry-over from other donors' samples. The CDR3 sequence is CSVRGHADTEAFF. The CDR3 DNA sequence: TGCAGCGTCCGCGGGCATGCTGACACTGAAGCTTTCTTT.